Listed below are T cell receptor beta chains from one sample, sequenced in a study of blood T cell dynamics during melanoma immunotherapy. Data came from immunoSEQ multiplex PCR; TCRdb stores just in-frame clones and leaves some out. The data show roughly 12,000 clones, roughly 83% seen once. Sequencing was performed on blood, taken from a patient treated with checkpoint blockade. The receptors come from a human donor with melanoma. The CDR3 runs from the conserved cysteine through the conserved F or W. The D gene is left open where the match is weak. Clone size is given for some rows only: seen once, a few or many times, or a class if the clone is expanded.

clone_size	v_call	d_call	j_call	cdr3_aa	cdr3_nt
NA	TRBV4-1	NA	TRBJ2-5	CASSQGGAGETQYF	TGCGCCAGCAGCCAAGGGGGCGCGGGGGAGACCCAGTACTTC
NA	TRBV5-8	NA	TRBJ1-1	CASSLGVNTEAFF	TGTGCCAGCAGCTTAGGAGTGAACACTGAAGCTTTCTTT
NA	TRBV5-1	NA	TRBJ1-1	CASSLAQGMNTEAFF	TGCGCCAGCAGCTTGGCGCAGGGGATGAACACTGAAGCTTTCTTT
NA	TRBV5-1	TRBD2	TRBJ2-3	CASSGGGLRNTQYF	TGCGCCAGCTCCGGGGGGGGGCTAAGGAATACGCAGTATTTT
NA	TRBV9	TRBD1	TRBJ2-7	CASSPFRDRGLYEQYF	TGTGCCAGCAGCCCCTTCCGGGACAGGGGGCTCTACGAGCAGTACTTC
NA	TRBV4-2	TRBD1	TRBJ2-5	CASSQGTGGAETQYF	TGTGCCAGCAGCCAAGGGACAGGGGGCGCAGAGACCCAGTACTTC
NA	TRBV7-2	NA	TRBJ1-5	CASSSRGDQPQHF	TGTGCCAGCAGCAGTAGGGGGGATCAGCCCCAGCATTTT
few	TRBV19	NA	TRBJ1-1	CASSWGTEAFF	TGTGCCAGTAGTTGGGGCACTGAAGCTTTCTTT
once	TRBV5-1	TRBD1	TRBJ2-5	CASSLVAGGDRTQYF	TGCGCCAGCAGCTTGGTGGCAGGGGGAGACAGGACCCAGTACTTC
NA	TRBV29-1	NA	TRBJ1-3	CSVREHSGNTIYF	TGCAGCGTTCGGGAGCACTCTGGAAACACCATATATTTT
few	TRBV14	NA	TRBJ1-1	CASSHLSWGTEAFF	TGTGCCAGCAGCCATCTTAGCTGGGGCACTGAAGCTTTCTTT
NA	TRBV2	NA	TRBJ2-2	CASTRDDQGTGELFF	TGTGCCAGCACCCGGGACGACCAGGGCACCGGGGAGCTGTTTTTT
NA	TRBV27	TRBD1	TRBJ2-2	CASSPRTGANTGELFF	TGTGCCAGCAGTCCCCGGACAGGTGCGAACACCGGGGAGCTGTTTTTT
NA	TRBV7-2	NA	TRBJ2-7	CASRSTGTPYEQYF	TGTGCCAGCAGAAGCACAGGGACTCCCTACGAGCAGTACTTC
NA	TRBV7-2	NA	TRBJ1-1	CASSLTTARNTEAFF	TGTGCCAGCAGCTTAACGACAGCTCGGAACACTGAAGCTTTCTTT
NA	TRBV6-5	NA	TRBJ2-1	CASSSRGRYNEQFF	TGTGCCAGCAGTTCCCGGGGGAGATACAATGAGCAGTTCTTC
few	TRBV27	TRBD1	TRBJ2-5	CASSTRTGAGQETQYF	TGTGCCAGCAGTACCCGGACAGGGGCCGGCCAAGAGACCCAGTACTTC
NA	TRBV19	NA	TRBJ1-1	CASKRSGAGTTEAFF	TGTGCCAGTAAAAGATCCGGGGCAGGGACAACTGAAGCTTTCTTT
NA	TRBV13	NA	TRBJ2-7	CASSFMGSYEQYF	TGTGCCAGCAGCTTTATGGGTTCCTACGAGCAGTACTTC
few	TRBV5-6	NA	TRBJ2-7	CASSLGRGEQYF	TGTGCCAGCAGCTTGGGACGGGGCGAGCAGTACTTC